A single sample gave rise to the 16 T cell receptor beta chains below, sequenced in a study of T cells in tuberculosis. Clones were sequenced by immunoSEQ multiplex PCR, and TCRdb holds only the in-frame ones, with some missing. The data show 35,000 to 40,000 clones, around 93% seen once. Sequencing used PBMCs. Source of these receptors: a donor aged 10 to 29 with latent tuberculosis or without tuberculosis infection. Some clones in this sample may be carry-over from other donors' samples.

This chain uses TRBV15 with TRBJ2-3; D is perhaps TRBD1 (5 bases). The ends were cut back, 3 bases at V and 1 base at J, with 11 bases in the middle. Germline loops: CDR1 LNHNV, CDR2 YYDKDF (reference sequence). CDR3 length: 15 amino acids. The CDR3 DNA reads TGTGCCACCAGCAGGGAGACAGCCGGCACAGATACGCAGTATTTT. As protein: CATSRETAGTDTQYF.

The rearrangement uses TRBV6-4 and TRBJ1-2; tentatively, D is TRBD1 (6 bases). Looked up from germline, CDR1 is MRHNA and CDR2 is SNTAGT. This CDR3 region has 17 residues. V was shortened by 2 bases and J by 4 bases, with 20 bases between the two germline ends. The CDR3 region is CASSDKVNEDSPYGYTF. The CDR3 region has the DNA TGTGCCAGCAGTGACAAGGTCAACGAGGACAGCCCCTATGGCTACACCTTC.

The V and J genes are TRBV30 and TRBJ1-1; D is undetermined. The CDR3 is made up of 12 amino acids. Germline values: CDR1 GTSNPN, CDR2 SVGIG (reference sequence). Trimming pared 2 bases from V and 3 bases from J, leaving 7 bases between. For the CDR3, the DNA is TGTGCCTGGAGTTTTCTTGACACTGAAGCTTTCTTT. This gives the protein CAWSFLDTEAFF.

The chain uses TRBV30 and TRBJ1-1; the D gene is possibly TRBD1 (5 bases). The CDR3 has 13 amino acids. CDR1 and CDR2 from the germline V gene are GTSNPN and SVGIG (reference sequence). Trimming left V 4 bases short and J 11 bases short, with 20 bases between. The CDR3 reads CAWTPLGVRGAFF. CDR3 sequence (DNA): TGTGCCTGGACCCCCCTAGGCGTTCGGGGGGCTTTCTTT.

This chain's CDR3 is CASSRAGTSTDTQYF. For the CDR3, the DNA is TGTGCCAGCAGTAGAGCCGGGACTAGCACAGATACGCAGTATTTT. The chain couples TRBV6-5 to TRBJ2-3, with a possible D match to TRBD2 (6 bases). Germline V gene data show CDR1 as MNHEY and CDR2 as SVGAGI. CDR3 size: 15 residues. Trimming removed 5 bases at V and 0 bases at J, with 12 bases between.

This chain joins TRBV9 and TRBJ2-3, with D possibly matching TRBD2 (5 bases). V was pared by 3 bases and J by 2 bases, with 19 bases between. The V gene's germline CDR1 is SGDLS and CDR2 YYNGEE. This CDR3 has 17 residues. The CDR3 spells CASSAPSEGPPTDTQYF. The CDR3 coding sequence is TGTGCCAGCAGCGCCCCCTCCGAGGGCCCACCCACAGATACGCAGTATTTT. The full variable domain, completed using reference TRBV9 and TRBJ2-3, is DSGVTQTPKHLITATGQRVTLRCSPRSGDLSVYWYQQSLDQGLQFLIQYYNGEERAKGNILERFSAQQFPDLHSELNLSSLELGDSALYFCASSAPSEGPPTDTQYFGPGTRLTVL.

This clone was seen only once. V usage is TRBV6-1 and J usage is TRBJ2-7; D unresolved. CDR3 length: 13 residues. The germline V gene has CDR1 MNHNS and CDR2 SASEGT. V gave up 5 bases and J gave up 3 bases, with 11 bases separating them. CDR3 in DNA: TGTGCCAGCAGTCGGTCGCCGAACTACGAGCAGTACTTC. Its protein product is CASSRSPNYEQYF.

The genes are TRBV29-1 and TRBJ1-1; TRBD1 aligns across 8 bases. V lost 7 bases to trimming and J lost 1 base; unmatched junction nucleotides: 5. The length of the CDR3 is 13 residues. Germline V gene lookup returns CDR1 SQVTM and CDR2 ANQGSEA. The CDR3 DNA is TGCAGCGCGCGAGGACAGGGGAACACTGAAGCTTTCTTT. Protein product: CSARGQGNTEAFF.

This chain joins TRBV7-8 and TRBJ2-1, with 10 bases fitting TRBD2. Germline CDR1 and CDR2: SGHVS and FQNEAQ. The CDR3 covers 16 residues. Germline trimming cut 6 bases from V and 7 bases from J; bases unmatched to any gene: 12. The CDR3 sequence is CASSPVSSGGGNEQFF. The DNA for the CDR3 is TGTGCCAGCAGTCCCGTCTCTAGCGGGGGAGGGAATGAGCAGTTCTTC.

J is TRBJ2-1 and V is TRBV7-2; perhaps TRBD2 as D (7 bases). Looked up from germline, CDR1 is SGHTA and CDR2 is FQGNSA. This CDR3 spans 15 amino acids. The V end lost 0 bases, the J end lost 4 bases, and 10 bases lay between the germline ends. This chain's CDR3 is CASSLAGGAYNEQFF. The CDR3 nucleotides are TGTGCCAGCAGCTTAGCGGGGGGGGCATACAATGAGCAGTTCTTC.

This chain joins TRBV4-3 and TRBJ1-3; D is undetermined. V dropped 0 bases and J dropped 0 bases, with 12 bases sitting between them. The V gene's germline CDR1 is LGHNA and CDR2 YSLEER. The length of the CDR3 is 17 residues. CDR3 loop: CASSQDRTGDSGNTIYF. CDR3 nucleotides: TGCGCCAGCAGCCAAGATCGTACGGGTGACTCTGGAAACACCATATATTTT.

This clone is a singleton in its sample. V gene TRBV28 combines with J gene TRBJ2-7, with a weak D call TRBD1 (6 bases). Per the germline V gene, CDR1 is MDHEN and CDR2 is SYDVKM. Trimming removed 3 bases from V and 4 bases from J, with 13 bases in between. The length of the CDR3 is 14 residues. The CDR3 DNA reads TGTGCCAGCAGTTTCATCGGCAGGGGATACGAGCAGTACTTC. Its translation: CASSFIGRGYEQYF.

The DNA of the CDR3 is TGCGCCAGCAGCCAAGAAAGAGGGGACAGGTGGAACACTGAAGCTTTCTTT. Protein product: CASSQERGDRWNTEAFF. This chain links TRBV4-3 with TRBJ1-1; 8 nucleotides agree with TRBD1. Germline CDR1 and CDR2: LGHNA and YSLEER. This CDR3 is 17 amino acids long. V lost 0 bases, J lost 1 base, and 7 bases stayed unmatched.

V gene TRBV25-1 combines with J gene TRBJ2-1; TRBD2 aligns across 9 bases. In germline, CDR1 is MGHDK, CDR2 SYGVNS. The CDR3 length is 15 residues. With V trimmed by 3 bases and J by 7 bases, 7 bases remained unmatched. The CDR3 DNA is TGTGCCAGCAGTGAGGGCGGGGGGGCGTGGAATGAGCAGTTCTTC. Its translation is CASSEGGGAWNEQFF.

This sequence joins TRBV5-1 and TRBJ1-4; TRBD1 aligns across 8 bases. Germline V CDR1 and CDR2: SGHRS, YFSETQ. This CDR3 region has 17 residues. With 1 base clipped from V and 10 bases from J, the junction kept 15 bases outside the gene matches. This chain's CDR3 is CASSLSVLTGGVGKLFF. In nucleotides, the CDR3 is TGCGCCAGCAGCTTGTCCGTTCTCACAGGGGGAGTGGGAAAACTGTTTTTT.

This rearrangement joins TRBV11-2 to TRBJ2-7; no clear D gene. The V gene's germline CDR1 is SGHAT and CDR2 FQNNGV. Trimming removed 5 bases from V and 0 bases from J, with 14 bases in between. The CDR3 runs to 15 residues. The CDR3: CASSPLSRSSYEQYF. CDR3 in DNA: TGTGCCAGCAGCCCTCTTTCGAGAAGCTCCTACGAGCAGTACTTC.